These T cell receptor beta chains were read from a single sample in a study of T cell changes during pregnancy in multiple sclerosis. Produced via immunoSEQ multiplex PCR; TCRdb's table is partial and in-frame only. The data show tens of thousands of clones, more than 85% seen once. The source material was CD4+ T cells from peripheral blood mononuclear cells, sampled in the second trimester of pregnancy. These receptors were obtained from a female donor with multiple sclerosis, enrolled in a pregnancy study. The CDR3 runs from the conserved cysteine through the conserved F or W.

j_call v_call cdr3_aa
TRBJ2-4 TRBV27 CASSSKPVRGRDIQYF
TRBJ2-2 TRBV6-4 CASSGRGTGELFF
TRBJ1-2 TRBV19 CASNGRRYGYTF
TRBJ2-7 TRBV7-9 CASSLAASLSEQYF
TRBJ2-5 TRBV5-4 CASSLGFRGGETQYF
TRBJ1-2 TRBV6-1 CASSEARTGGGYGYTF
TRBJ2-1 TRBV2 CASITQGLGYNEQFF
TRBJ2-5 TRBV5-6 CASSLVQGALRETQYF
TRBJ2-1 TRBV6-1 CASSAGGLVYNEQFF
TRBJ1-2 TRBV4-3 CASSQDTSRVDGGYTF
TRBJ2-3 TRBV5-4 CASRVSGKWADTQYF
TRBJ2-1 TRBV5-8 CASSLEQLGFPHEQFF
TRBJ1-1 TRBV5-6 CASSPSPARGTEAFF
TRBJ1-5 TRBV30 CAWRDSNQPQHF
TRBJ2-2 TRBV7-2 CASSLVAGISGELFF
TRBJ1-2 TRBV6-1 CASSETGDDGYTF
TRBJ1-2 TRBV4-2 CASSQGAADNYGYTF
TRBJ1-1 TRBV18 CASSQQGDTEAFF
TRBJ1-1 TRBV4-2 CASSQERGNKAFF
TRBJ1-4 TRBV11-2 CASSRAGRGPPKLFF
TRBJ1-1 TRBV7-9 CASSLTRDAGAESNTEAFF
TRBJ2-1 TRBV5-1 CASSSSVATYNEQFF
TRBJ1-2 TRBV27 CASSLRGNVNYGYTF
TRBJ2-7 TRBV18 CASSPTGAFHEQYF
TRBJ1-1 TRBV7-2 CASSLVRARGENTEAFF
TRBJ2-1 TRBV14 CASSKRGGYNEQFF
TRBJ1-5 TRBV29-1 CSVAGTDNQPQHF
TRBJ1-2 TRBV30 CAWSVGQNYGYTF
TRBJ1-5 TRBV4-2 CASSQDMGQGGYSNQPQHF
TRBJ1-2 TRBV19 CASSMAGSHGYTF
TRBJ1-1 TRBV7-2 CASSLVGTPYTEAFF
TRBJ2-5 TRBV10-3 CAISASYGVETQYF
TRBJ2-2 TRBV2 CASSGQGGELFF
TRBJ1-1 TRBV7-2 CASSSGTGGNTEAFF
TRBJ1-4 TRBV2 CATSRGGEKLFF
TRBJ2-1 TRBV11-2 CASSFGQHDYNEQFF
TRBJ1-1 TRBV2 CASAPGWRTEAFF
TRBJ1-3 TRBV6-5 CASSRDSSGNTIYF
TRBJ1-2 TRBV5-4 CASSAPEEPNYGYTF
TRBJ2-5 TRBV5-5 CASQIRQGGETQYF
TRBJ2-7 TRBV5-5 CASSSGGEYEQYF
TRBJ2-3 TRBV7-2 CASSFRGKSDTQYF
TRBJ1-2 TRBV30 CAWSGGPGGYTF
TRBJ1-5 TRBV7-6 CASSFRTGNQPQHF
TRBJ2-1 TRBV5-6 CASSQQVRYNEQFF
TRBJ2-7 TRBV2 CASSSSEDRWDKYEQYF
TRBJ2-7 TRBV25-1 CASSEYGDRGFYEQYF
TRBJ1-3 TRBV30 CAWTRTGGNTIYF
TRBJ2-4 TRBV25-1 CASSEAGAKNIQYF
TRBJ1-1 TRBV30 CAWTLLRTEAFF
TRBJ2-7 TRBV7-9 CASSLGARTGITYEQYF
TRBJ1-1 TRBV2 CASSEARVAVTEAFF
TRBJ1-2 TRBV2 CASSEREQGNGYTF
TRBJ1-1 TRBV6-6 CASSYSGTGGDTEAFF